Each of the 32 T cell receptor beta chains below was sequenced from the same sample in a study of blood T cell repertoires in COVID-19. Repertoires were generated with immunoSEQ multiplex PCR, while TCRdb's copy carries only in-frame clones and drops some. The sample records more than 250,000 clones, about 85% being singletons. Sequencing was performed on peripheral blood. These receptors all stem from a man younger than 35 with active or convalescent COVID-19.

The chain recombines TRBV7-2 with TRBJ1-2; 7 bases are shared with TRBD1. Germline-derived CDR1 and CDR2 are SGHTA and FQGNSA. This CDR3 is 14 amino acids long. With 6 bases clipped from V and 8 bases from J, the junction kept 12 bases outside the gene matches. The CDR3 sequence is CASSQEQGVGGYTF. CDR3 bases: TGTGCCAGCAGTCAGGAGCAGGGGGTTGGCGGCTACACCTTC.

This chain uses TRBV12-3 or TRBV12-4 with TRBJ1-4, with no clear D. This CDR3 comprises 13 residues. The V end was cut by 6 bases, the J end by 5 bases, with 10 bases between. CDR3 DNA sequence: TGTGCCAGCAGGGGAGGGTGGAATGAAAAACTGTTTTTT. Encoded protein: CASRGGWNEKLFF.

Worth noting for this clone: Germline is not matched at one junction end, which may reflect a read error. The chain carries TRBV4-1 and TRBJ1-1, with no clear D. Germline CDR1 MGHRA, CDR2 YSYEKL. The CDR3 consists of 14 residues. The CDR3 DNA reads TGCGCCAGCCGCCAGCTAGCTAAGAACACTGAAGCTTTCTTT. This sequence encodes CASRQLAKNTEAFF.

The rearrangement links TRBV19 to TRBJ1-5; TRBD1 agrees at 8 bases. Trimming removed 2 bases from V and 3 bases from J; junction bases left unmatched: 6. This CDR3 has 16 amino acids. Germline V gives CDR1 LNHDA, CDR2 SQIVND (reference sequence). In nucleotides, the CDR3 is TGTGCCAGTAGTATATTTGGGACAGGCAACAATCAGCCCCAGCATTTT. Protein product: CASSIFGTGNNQPQHF.

The chain is built from TRBV2 and TRBJ1-5; D not certain. Germline CDR1 SNHLY, CDR2 FYNNEI. The CDR3 is 13 residues long. V was clipped by 8 bases and J by 4 bases, with 12 bases between them. CDR3 region: CASGRGPNQPQHF. In nucleotides, the CDR3 is TGTGCCAGCGGTCGAGGCCCAAATCAGCCCCAGCATTTT.

The chain links TRBV19 to TRBJ1-1; 7 bases fit TRBD1. J lost 7 bases, V lost 5 bases, and 7 bases had no gene match. The CDR3 has 13 residues. Germline V gene lookup returns CDR1 LNHDA and CDR2 SQIVND (reference sequence). The CDR3, as DNA: TGTGCCAGTAGTGTACAACAGGGGATTGAAGCTTTCTTT. It yields the protein CASSVQQGIEAFF.

As for this clone: The junction shows a germline mismatch at one end, possibly a read error. The V and J genes are TRBV4-2 and TRBJ2-7, with a possible D match to TRBD2 (6 bases). CDR1 is LGHNA, CDR2 YNFKEQ, per germline. The CDR3 has 14 amino acids. The CDR3 sequence is CASSQAASDYEQYF. Written as DNA, the CDR3 is TGTGCCAGCAGTCAAGCCGCTAGCGACTACGAGCAGTACTTC.

V usage is TRBV4-1 and J usage is TRBJ2-7, with 9 positions matching TRBD1. CDR3 length: 15 amino acids. V lost 1 base and J lost 4; bases outside the gene matches: 5. The germline V gene encodes CDR1 MGHRA and CDR2 YSYEKL. In nucleotides, the CDR3 is TGCGCCAGCAGCCAAGGGGGACAGGGTGTTTACGAGCAGTACTTC. It specifies CASSQGGQGVYEQYF.

The chain has TRBV2 and TRBJ1-1; weak D call: TRBD1 (6 bases). Trimming stripped 5 bases from V and 1 base from J, with 14 bases between. This CDR3 contains 15 residues. Looked up from germline, CDR1 is SNHLY and CDR2 is FYNNEI. The CDR3 is CASSPSSTGNTEAFF. DNA for the CDR3: TGTGCCAGCAGTCCGTCGTCGACAGGGAACACTGAAGCTTTCTTT.

The rearrangement joins TRBV7-6 to TRBJ2-7; 9 nucleotides agree with TRBD1. V shed 5 bases, J shed 3 bases, and the junction held 11 bases outside the gene matches. Germline assignment: CDR1 SGHVS and CDR2 FNYEAQ. The CDR3 runs 16 residues. CDR3 amino acids: CASSPQLGTGLYEQYF. The CDR3 DNA reads TGTGCCAGCAGCCCCCAACTCGGGACAGGGCTCTACGAGCAGTACTTC.

This chain connects TRBV12-3 or TRBV12-4 to TRBJ2-5; D not certain. The CDR3 has 13 residues. The V end lost 8 bases, the J end lost 5 bases, and 15 bases lay between the germline ends. CDR3 bases: TGTGCCAGCCTCCTAGTTCCGAGCGAGACCCAGTACTTC. Its translation is CASLLVPSETQYF.

The rearrangement joins TRBV28 to TRBJ1-1; a weak D match, TRBD1 (5 bases). This CDR3 is 11 amino acids long. Trimming removed 7 bases at V and 5 bases at J, with 8 bases between. Per the germline V gene, CDR1 is MDHEN and CDR2 is SYDVKM. The CDR3 DNA reads as TGTGCCAGCACTCCAGGGACTGAAGCTTTCTTT. Translation gives CASTPGTEAFF.

This clone was observed a few times. This sequence joins TRBV2 and TRBJ1-1, with D possibly being TRBD1 (5 bases). Germline lookup yields CDR1 SNHLY and CDR2 FYNNEI. V was cut by 4 bases and J by 1 base, with 7 bases left in between. The CDR3 extends over 13 amino acids. The CDR3 here is CASSADRNTEAFF. CDR3 in DNA: TGTGCCAGCAGTGCCGACAGGAACACTGAAGCTTTCTTT. The full variable domain, in which reference TRBV2 and TRBJ1-1 provide the parts outside the CDR3, is EPEVTQTPSHQVTQMGQEVILRCVPISNHLYFYWYRQILGQKVEFLVSFYNNEISEKSEIFDDQFSVERPDGSNFTLKIRSTKLEDSAMYFCASSADRNTEAFFGQGTRLTVV.

The J gene is TRBJ2-7, the V gene TRBV27, with D uncertain. Germline V gene lookup returns CDR1 MNHEY and CDR2 SMNVEV (reference sequence). V lost 4 bases, J lost 5 bases, and 12 bases lay in between. The CDR3 is made up of 13 amino acids. CDR3 in DNA: TGTGCCAGCAGTTGGCAGAAACACAACGAGCAGTACTTC. This sequence encodes CASSWQKHNEQYF.

The V and J genes are TRBV7-2 and TRBJ2-3; TRBD1 aligns across 8 bases. Losses at the gene ends were 6 bases for V and 2 bases for J; bases not matched to a gene: 7. The germline V gene encodes CDR1 SGHTA and CDR2 FQGNSA. This CDR3 comprises 15 residues. The CDR3 protein is CASSSQGGLTDTQYF. As DNA, the CDR3 is TGTGCCAGCAGTTCACAGGGGGGCCTCACAGATACGCAGTATTTT.

This rearrangement joins TRBV7-2 to TRBJ2-1; 14 bases line up with TRBD2. Trimming at V came to 5 bases and at J to 9 bases, leaving 9 bases not matched to a gene. The CDR3 covers 16 residues. Per the germline V gene, CDR1 is SGHTA and CDR2 is FQGNSA. CDR3 residues: CASSPAGTSGRGEQFF. For the CDR3, the DNA is TGTGCCAGCAGCCCCGCCGGGACTAGCGGGAGAGGTGAGCAGTTCTTC.

This chain links TRBV2 with TRBJ1-1; 7 bases align to TRBD1. The germline gives CDR1 SNHLY, CDR2 FYNNEI. The CDR3 totals 15 residues. Trimming removed 6 bases from V and 0 bases from J; junction bases left unmatched: 7. Here the CDR3 reads CASSLQGWMNTEAFF. DNA for the CDR3: TGTGCCAGCAGCTTACAGGGGTGGATGAACACTGAAGCTTTCTTT.

The chain is built from TRBV4-3 and TRBJ2-1, with D possibly being TRBD2 (5 bases). The CDR3 runs to 14 residues. V shed 4 bases and J shed 1 base, with 8 bases lying between them. Germline CDR1 reads LGHNA; CDR2 reads YSLEER. In DNA form, the CDR3 reads TGCGCCAGCAGCCGGGAGTTATCCTACAATGAGCAGTTCTTC. It is translated as CASSRELSYNEQFF.

The chain combines TRBV5-8 with TRBJ1-1; 8 bases map to TRBD1. CDR3 length: 14 amino acids. Per germline, CDR1 SGHTS and CDR2 YDEGEE. V lost 0 bases to trimming and J lost 4 bases; unmatched junction nucleotides: 2. CDR3 sequence: CASSLGTGFTEAFF. The CDR3 DNA sequence: TGTGCCAGCAGCTTGGGGACAGGGTTCACTGAAGCTTTCTTT.

This chain joins TRBV4-2 and TRBJ2-7; 8 bases are a match to TRBD2. The V gene end was trimmed by 1 base and the J gene end by 4 bases; junction bases not matched to a gene: 6. The germline V gene encodes CDR1 LGHNA and CDR2 YNFKEQ. The CDR3 has 15 amino acids. CDR3 sequence (DNA): TGTGCCAGCAGCCAAGGGACTAGCTATATTTACGAGCAGTACTTC. Encoded protein: CASSQGTSYIYEQYF.

This clone appeared once. The chain couples TRBV19 to TRBJ1-2; D ambiguous. Trimming took off 7 bases at V and 3 bases at J, with 12 bases between the two ends. CDR3 size: 13 residues. Germline CDR1 LNHDA, CDR2 SQIVND (reference sequence). The CDR3, as DNA: TGTGCCAGTATGGCAGGTCTCTACTATGGCTACACCTTC. Its protein is CASMAGLYYGYTF.

The chain is built from TRBV29-1 and TRBJ2-3; 7 bases align to TRBD2. The CDR3 runs to 15 residues. Losses at the gene ends were 3 bases for V and 2 bases for J; bases not matched to a gene: 8. CDR1 is SQVTM and CDR2 is ANQGSEA in the germline V gene. The CDR3 region has the DNA TGCAGCGTTGAGGGGACTACCGAGGTCACAGATACGCAGTATTTT. Its protein is CSVEGTTEVTDTQYF.

This clone was picked up many times. This chain links TRBV6-5 with TRBJ1-6; 8 nucleotides align to TRBD1. The V gene's germline CDR1 is MNHEY and CDR2 SVGAGI. V shed 10 bases and J 6 bases; nucleotides not matched to a gene: 8. This CDR3 spans 14 amino acids. CDR3 sequence: CATRQGFSNSPLHF. DNA for the CDR3: TGTGCCACGAGACAGGGGTTTAGTAATTCACCCCTCCACTTT.

The V and J genes are TRBV13 and TRBJ1-1; no reliable D call. Per the germline V gene, CDR1 is PRHDT and CDR2 is FYEKMQ (reference sequence). V gave up 5 bases and J gave up 4 bases, with 14 bases separating them. The length of the CDR3 is 14 residues. CDR3 sequence reads: CASSRSQGGTEAFF. The CDR3 DNA reads TGTGCCAGCAGCCGGTCTCAAGGCGGCACTGAAGCTTTCTTT.

DNA for the CDR3: TGTGCCAGCAGCTGGGACAGGGCTGTAGGCTACACCTTC. Amino acid sequence: CASSWDRAVGYTF. The chain couples TRBV5-6 to TRBJ1-2, with TRBD1 matching 9 bases. J lost 8 bases, V lost 3 bases, and 5 bases had no gene match. The CDR3 spans 13 residues. CDR1 is SGHDT, CDR2 YYEEEE, per germline.

The chain is built from TRBV19 and TRBJ1-5, with no clear D. Between the trimmed V and J ends, which lost 4 bases and 5 bases, there was a span of 15 bases. Germline V gives CDR1 LNHDA, CDR2 SQIVND (reference sequence). CDR3 length equals 15 residues. Here the CDR3 DNA reads TGTGCCAGTAGTAACACAGCCGTTTGGGATCAGCCCCAGCATTTT. Translating gives CASSNTAVWDQPQHF.

This chain connects TRBV11-2 to TRBJ2-7, with TRBD2 matching over 10 bases. After removal of 2 bases from V and 5 bases from J, the junction contained 6 bases not matched to a gene. This CDR3 is 15 amino acids long. Germline assignment: CDR1 SGHAT and CDR2 FQNNGV. In DNA form, the CDR3 reads TGTGCCAGCAGCTTATCTAGCGGGAGCTTCGACGAGCAGTACTTC. Translating gives CASSLSSGSFDEQYF.

The genes are TRBV29-1 and TRBJ1-6; TRBD1 matches at 7 bases. The trim removed 6 bases at V and 9 bases at J, leaving 8 bases unmatched. Per the germline V gene, CDR1 is SQVTM and CDR2 is ANQGSEA. The length of the CDR3 is 13 residues. CDR3 nucleotide sequence: TGCAGCGTCCATACAGGGGTGGGTTCACCCCTCCACTTT. Its translation: CSVHTGVGSPLHF.

The chain has TRBV7-2 and TRBJ1-2; D remains unclear. Per germline, CDR1 SGHTA and CDR2 FQGNSA. Trimming pared 5 bases from V and 6 bases from J, leaving 10 bases between. CDR3 length: 12 residues. DNA for the CDR3: TGTGCCAGCAGCCTATTCGGGGATGGCTACACCTTC. Translation gives CASSLFGDGYTF.

The genes are TRBV7-2 and TRBJ2-7, with a tentative D call TRBD2 (6 bases). This CDR3 region has 14 residues. Deletions cut 2 bases from V and 3 bases from J, with 11 bases between. Germline-derived CDR1 and CDR2 are SGHTA and FQGNSA. CDR3 sequence (DNA): TGTGCCAGCAGCTTAAGGCGGGGAATCTACGAGCAGTACTTC. It codes for CASSLRRGIYEQYF.

The chain combines TRBV27 with TRBJ1-6; TRBD1 matches 8 bases. V lost 6 bases to trimming and J lost 9 bases; unmatched junction nucleotides: 7. Per the germline V gene, CDR1 is MNHEY and CDR2 is SMNVEV (reference sequence). This CDR3 comprises 14 residues. The CDR3 reads CASRPGQATSPLHF. In nucleotides, the CDR3 is TGTGCCAGCAGGCCGGGACAGGCGACTTCACCCCTCCACTTT.

The rearrangement uses TRBV7-9 and TRBJ2-5, with a possible D match to TRBD2 (6 bases). Trimming left V 5 bases short and J 2 bases short, with 18 bases between. The CDR3 is made up of 16 amino acids. Germline V gene sequence: CDR1 SEHNR, CDR2 FQNEAQ (reference sequence). CDR3 nucleotides: TGTGCCAGCAGCCTAAGTAAGGGACTGCCGCAAGAGACCCAGTACTTC. It specifies CASSLSKGLPQETQYF. Full variable domain (remainder filled in from reference TRBV7-9 and TRBJ2-5): DTGVSQNPRHKITKRGQNVTFRCDPISEHNRLYWYRQTLGQGPEFLTYFQNEAQLEKSRLLSDRFSAERPKGSFSTLEIQRTEQGDSAMYLCASSLSKGLPQETQYFGPGTRLLVL.